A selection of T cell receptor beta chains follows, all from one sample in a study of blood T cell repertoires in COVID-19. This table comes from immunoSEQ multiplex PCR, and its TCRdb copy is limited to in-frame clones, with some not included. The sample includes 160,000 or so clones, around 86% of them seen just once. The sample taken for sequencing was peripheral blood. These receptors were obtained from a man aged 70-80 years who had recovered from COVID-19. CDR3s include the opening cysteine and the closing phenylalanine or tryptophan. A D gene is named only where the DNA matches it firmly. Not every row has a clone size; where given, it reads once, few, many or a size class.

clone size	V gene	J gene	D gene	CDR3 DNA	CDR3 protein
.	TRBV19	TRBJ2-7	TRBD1	TGTGCCAGTAGTATAGGGGGACAGGGCACCTACGAGCAGTACTTC	CASSIGGQGTYEQYF
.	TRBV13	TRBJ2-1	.	TGTGCCAGCAGCTTAAAGCGGGCCCTTCCTAGTGATGAGCAGTTCTTC	CASSLKRALPSDEQFF
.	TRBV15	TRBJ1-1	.	TGTGCCACTAGGGACGTCGGGGGTCAGAACACTGAAGCTTTCTTT	CATRDVGGQNTEAFF
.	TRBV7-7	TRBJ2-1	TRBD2	TGTGCTAGCAGCCCCCGGACTAGCGGTTCCCCGGGAGGAGAGCAGTTCTTC	CASSPRTSGSPGGEQFF
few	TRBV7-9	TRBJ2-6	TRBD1	TGTGCCACCGGACAGGGTGCCTTTGGTGGGGCCAACGTCCTGACTTTC	CATGQGAFGGANVLTF
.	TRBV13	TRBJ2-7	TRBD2	TGTGCCAGCAGCTTAGGCCCGGGACTAGCAACCTACGAGCAGTACTTC	CASSLGPGLATYEQYF
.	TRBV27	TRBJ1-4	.	TGTGCCAGCCCGAGGGCTTACCCAACTAATGAAAAACTGTTTTTT	CASPRAYPTNEKLFF
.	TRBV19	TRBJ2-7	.	TGTGCCAGTAGTTTACGACAGGGACTGGGGGAGCAGTACTTC	CASSLRQGLGEQYF
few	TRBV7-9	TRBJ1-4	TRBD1	TGTGCCACTCGGGGGACAGGGGGTGGAAAACTGTTTTTT	CATRGTGGGKLFF
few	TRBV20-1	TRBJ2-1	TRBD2	TGCAGTGCGAGTGAGACTAGCGGGAGTAGTGAGCAGTTCTTC	CSASETSGSSEQFF
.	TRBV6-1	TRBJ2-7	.	TGTGCCAGCAGTGAGGTGGTTGGCAGGGTAGGCGAGCAGTACTTC	CASSEVVGRVGEQYF
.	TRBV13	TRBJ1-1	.	TGTGCCAGCAGCTTATTTCTGGGGGCGGGTGTCCGGAACACTGAAGCTTTCTTT	CASSLFLGAGVRNTEAFF
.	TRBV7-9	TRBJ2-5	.	TGTGCCAGCATTCAGCTAGGGGCCGAGACCCAGTACTTC	CASIQLGAETQYF
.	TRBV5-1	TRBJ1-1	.	TGCGCCAGCAGCTTATCCGGGAAGACTGAAGCTTTCTTT	CASSLSGKTEAFF
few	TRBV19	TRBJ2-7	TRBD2	TGTGCCAGTAGCCCGGGACTAGCGGTGCAGTACTTC	CASSPGLAVQYF